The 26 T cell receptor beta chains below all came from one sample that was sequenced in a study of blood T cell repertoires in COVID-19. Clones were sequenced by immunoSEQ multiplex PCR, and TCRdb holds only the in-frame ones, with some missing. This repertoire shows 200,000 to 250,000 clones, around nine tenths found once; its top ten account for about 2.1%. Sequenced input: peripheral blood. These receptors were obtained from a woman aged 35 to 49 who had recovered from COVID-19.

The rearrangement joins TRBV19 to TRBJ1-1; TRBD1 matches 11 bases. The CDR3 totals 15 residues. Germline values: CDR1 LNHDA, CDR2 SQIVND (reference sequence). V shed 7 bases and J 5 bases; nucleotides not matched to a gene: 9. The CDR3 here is CASTMRGQGVTEAFF. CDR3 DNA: TGTGCCAGTACCATGAGGGGACAGGGGGTGACTGAAGCTTTCTTT.

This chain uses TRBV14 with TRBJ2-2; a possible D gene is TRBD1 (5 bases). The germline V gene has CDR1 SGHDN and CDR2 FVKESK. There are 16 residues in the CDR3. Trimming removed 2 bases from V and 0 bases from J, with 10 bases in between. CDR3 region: CASSQWGSANTGELFF. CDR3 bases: TGTGCCAGCAGCCAATGGGGCAGCGCGAACACCGGGGAGCTGTTTTTT.

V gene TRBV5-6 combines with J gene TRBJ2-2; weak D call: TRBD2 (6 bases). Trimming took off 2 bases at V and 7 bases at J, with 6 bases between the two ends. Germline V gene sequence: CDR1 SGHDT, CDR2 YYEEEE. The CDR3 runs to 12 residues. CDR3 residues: CASSFSGGELFF. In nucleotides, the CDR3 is TGTGCCAGCAGCTTTAGCGGCGGGGAGCTGTTTTTT.

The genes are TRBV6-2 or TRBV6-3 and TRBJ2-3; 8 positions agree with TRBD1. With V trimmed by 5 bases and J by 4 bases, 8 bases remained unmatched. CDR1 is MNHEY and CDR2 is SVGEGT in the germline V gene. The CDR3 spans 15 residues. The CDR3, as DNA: TGTGCCAGCAGTGCGCGGACAGGGAACCCAGATACGCAGTATTTT. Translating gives CASSARTGNPDTQYF.

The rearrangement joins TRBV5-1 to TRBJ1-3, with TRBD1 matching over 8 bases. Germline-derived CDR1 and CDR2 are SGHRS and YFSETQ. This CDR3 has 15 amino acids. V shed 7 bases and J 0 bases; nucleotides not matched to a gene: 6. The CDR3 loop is CASQYDRGSGNTIYF. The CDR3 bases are TGCGCCAGCCAATACGACAGGGGCTCTGGAAACACCATATATTTT.

The CDR3 here is CAISEGQNSYEQYF. CDR3 in DNA: TGTGCCATCAGTGAAGGACAGAACTCCTACGAGCAGTACTTC. V is TRBV10-3 and J is TRBJ2-7; TRBD1 might be the D (6 bases). The CDR3 covers 14 residues. Germline CDR1 reads ENHRY; CDR2 reads SYGVKD. V gave up 3 bases and J gave up 0 bases, with 9 bases separating them.

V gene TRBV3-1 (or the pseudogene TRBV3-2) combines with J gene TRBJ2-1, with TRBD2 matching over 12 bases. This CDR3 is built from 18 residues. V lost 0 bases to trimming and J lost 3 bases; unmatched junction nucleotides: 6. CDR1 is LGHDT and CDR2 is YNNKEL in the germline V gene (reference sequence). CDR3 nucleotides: TGTGCCAGCAGCCAAGAACTAGCGGGAGGCCCCTTCTACAATGAGCAGTTCTTC. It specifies CASSQELAGGPFYNEQFF.

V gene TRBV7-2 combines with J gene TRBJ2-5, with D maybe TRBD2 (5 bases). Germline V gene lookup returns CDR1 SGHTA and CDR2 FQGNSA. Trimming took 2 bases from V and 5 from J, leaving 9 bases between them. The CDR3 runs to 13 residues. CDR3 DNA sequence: TGTGCCAGCAGCTTACCTAGCAAGGAGACCCAGTACTTC. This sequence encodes CASSLPSKETQYF.

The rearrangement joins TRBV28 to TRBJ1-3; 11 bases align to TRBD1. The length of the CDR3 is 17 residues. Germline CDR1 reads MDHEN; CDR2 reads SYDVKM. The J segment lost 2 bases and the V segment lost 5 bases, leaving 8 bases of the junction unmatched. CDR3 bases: TGTGCCAGCAGTCCTTTTATGGGACAGGGGGCTGGAAACACCATATATTTT. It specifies CASSPFMGQGAGNTIYF.

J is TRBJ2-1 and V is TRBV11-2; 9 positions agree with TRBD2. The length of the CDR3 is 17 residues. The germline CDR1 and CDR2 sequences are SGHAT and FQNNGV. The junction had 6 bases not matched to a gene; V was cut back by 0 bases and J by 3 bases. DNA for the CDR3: TGTGCCAGCAGCTTAGATGTTGCTAGCGGGGACTACAATGAGCAGTTCTTC. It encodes CASSLDVASGDYNEQFF.

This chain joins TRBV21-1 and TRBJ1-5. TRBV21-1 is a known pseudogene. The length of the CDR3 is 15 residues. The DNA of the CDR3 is TGTGCCAGCAGCAAAAGGGAGAACACACTAGGGCCCCAGCATTTT. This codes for CASSKRENTLGPQHF.

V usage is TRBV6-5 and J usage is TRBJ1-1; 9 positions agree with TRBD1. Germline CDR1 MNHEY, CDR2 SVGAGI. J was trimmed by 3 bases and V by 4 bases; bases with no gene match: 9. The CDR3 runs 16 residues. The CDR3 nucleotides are TGTGCCAGCAGTTTAATCCCGGGACAGGGCCACACTGAAGCTTTCTTT. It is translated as CASSLIPGQGHTEAFF.

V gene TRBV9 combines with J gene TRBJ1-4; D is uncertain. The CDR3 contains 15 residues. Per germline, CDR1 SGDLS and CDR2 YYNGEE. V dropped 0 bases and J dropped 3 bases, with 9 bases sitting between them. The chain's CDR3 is CASSVAMAANEKLFF. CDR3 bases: TGTGCCAGCAGCGTAGCTATGGCGGCTAATGAAAAACTGTTTTTT. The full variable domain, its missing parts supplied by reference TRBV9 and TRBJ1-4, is DSGVTQTPKHLITATGQRVTLRCSPRSGDLSVYWYQQSLDQGLQFLIQYYNGEERAKGNILERFSAQQFPDLHSELNLSSLELGDSALYFCASSVAMAANEKLFFGSGTQLSVL.

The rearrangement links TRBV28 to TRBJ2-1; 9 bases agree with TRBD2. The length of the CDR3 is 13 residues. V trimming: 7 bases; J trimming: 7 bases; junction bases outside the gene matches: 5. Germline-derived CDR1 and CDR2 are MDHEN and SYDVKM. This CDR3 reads CASMRGGENEQFF. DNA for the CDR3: TGTGCCAGCATGCGGGGGGGGGAGAATGAGCAGTTCTTC. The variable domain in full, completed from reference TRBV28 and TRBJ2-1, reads DVKVTQSSRYLVKRTGEKVFLECVQDMDHENMFWYRQDPGLGLRLIYFSYDVKMKEKGDIPEGYSVSREKKERFSLILESASTNQTSMYLCASMRGGENEQFFGPGTRLTVL.

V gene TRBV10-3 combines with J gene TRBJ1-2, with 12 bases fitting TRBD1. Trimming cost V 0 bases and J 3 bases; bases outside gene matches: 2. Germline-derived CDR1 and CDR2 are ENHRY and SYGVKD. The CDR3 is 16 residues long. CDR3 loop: CAISESGTGGHYGYTF. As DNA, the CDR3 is TGTGCCATCAGTGAGTCTGGGACAGGGGGCCACTATGGCTACACCTTC.

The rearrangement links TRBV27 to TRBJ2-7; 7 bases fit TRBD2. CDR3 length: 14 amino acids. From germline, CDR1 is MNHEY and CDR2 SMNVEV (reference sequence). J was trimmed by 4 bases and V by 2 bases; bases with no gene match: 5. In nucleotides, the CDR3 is TGTGCCAGCAGTTTAAGCGGGGTGGTTTACGAGCAGTACTTC. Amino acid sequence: CASSLSGVVYEQYF.

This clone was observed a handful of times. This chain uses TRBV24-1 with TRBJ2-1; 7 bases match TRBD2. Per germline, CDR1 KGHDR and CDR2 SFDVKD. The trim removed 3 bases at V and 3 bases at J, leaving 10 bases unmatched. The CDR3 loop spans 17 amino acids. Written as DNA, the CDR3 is TGTGCCACCAGTGATCAAGCGGGGACTAACGGCTACAATGAGCAGTTCTTC. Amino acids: CATSDQAGTNGYNEQFF.

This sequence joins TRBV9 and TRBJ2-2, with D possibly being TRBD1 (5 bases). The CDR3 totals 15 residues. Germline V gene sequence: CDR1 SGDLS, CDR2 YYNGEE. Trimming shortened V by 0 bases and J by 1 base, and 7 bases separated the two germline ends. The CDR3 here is CASSVAGLNTGELFF. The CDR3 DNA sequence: TGTGCCAGCAGCGTAGCAGGGCTGAACACCGGGGAGCTGTTTTTT.

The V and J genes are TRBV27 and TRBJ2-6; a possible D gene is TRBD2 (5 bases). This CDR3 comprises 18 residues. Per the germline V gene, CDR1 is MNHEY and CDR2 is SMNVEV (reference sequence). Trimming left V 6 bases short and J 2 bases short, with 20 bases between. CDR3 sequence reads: CASRYTIQRAPGANVLTF. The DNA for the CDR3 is TGTGCCAGCAGGTACACCATTCAGAGGGCGCCTGGGGCCAACGTCCTGACTTTC.

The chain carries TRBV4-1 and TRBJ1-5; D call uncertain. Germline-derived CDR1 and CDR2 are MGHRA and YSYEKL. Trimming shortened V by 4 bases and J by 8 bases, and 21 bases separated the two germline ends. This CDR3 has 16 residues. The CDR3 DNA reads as TGCGCCAGCAGCCTCACCGCAGCCGGCGGGAGTGAGCCCCAGCATTTT. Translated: CASSLTAAGGSEPQHF.

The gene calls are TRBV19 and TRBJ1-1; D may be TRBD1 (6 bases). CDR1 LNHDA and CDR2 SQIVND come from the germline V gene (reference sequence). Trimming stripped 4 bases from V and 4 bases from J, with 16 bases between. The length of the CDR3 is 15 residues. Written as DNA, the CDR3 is TGTGCCAGTAGTAAAAACAGGGATTCGAGCACTGAAGCTTTCTTT. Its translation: CASSKNRDSSTEAFF.

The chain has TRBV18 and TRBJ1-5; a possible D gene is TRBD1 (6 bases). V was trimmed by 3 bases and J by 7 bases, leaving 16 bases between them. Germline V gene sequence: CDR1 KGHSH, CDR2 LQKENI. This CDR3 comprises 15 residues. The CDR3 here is CASSPNGQGMQPQHF. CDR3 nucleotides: TGTGCCAGCTCACCCAACGGGCAGGGGATGCAGCCCCAGCATTTT.

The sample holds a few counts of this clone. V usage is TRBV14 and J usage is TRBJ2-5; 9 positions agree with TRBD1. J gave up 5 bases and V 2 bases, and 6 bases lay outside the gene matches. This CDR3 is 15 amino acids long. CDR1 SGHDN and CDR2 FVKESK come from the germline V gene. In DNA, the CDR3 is TGTGCCAGCAGCCAAACAACAGGGGGCGCGGAGACCCAGTACTTC. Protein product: CASSQTTGGAETQYF.

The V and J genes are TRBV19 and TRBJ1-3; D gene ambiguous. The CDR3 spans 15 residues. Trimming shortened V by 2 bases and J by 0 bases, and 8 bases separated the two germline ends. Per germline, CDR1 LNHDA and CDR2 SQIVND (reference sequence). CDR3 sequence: CASSIRGGSGNTIYF. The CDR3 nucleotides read TGTGCCAGTAGTATACGGGGAGGCTCTGGAAACACCATATATTTT.

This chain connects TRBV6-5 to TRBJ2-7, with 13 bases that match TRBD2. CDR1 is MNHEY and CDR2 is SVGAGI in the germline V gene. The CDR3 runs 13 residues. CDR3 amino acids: CTSGRALGSEQYF. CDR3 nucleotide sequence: TGTACTAGCGGGAGGGCCCTCGGGAGCGAGCAGTACTTC.

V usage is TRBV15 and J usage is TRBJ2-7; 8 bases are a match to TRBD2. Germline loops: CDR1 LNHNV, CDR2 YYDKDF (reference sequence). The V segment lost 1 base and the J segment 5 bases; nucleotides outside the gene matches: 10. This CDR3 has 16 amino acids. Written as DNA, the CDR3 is TGTGCCACCAGCAGAGTTCGGGGGGGCCCTCTAGACGAGCAGTACTTC. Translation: CATSRVRGGPLDEQYF.